This T cell receptor beta chain was retrieved from a study of T cell responses to AZD1222 COVID-19 vaccine. Findings and caveats of the study: The donor cohort was predominantly white British with a female majority, and clonal diversity may have been underestimated.

Germline assignment: CDR1 SGHDN and CDR2 FVKESK. Trimming removed 4 bases from V and 4 bases from J, with 10 bases in between. This CDR3 is 13 amino acids long. TCRdb's table, derived via immunoSEQ multiplex PCR, lists solely in-frame clones and lacks some. The sample shows over 55,000 clones, 60% to 85% of them seen only once. On this clone itself: Its antigen remains unknown.

Source: peripheral blood, taken 28 days after the second AZD1222 dose. The genes are TRBV14 and TRBJ1-1; D is ambiguous. This clonotype originated in an adult who received the AZD1222 COVID-19 vaccine. CDR3 sequence: CASSRGGGTEAFF. CDR3 sequence (DNA): TGTGCCAGCAGCCGCGGCGGCGGCACTGAAGCTTTCTTT. Full variable domain (remainder filled in from reference TRBV14 and TRBJ1-1): EAGVTQFPSHSVIEKGQTVTLRCDPISGHDNLYWYRRVMGKEIKFLLHFVKESKQDESGMPNNRFLAERTGGTYSTLKVQPAELEDSGVYFCASSRGGGTEAFFGQGTRLTVV.